The present TCR beta chain was sequenced within a study of blood T cell repertoires in COVID-19. Overall study: Samples of COVID-19 (acute and convalescent) were obtained from the United States, Italy and Spain. T cells, B-cell-depleted T cells, or PBMCs supplied cDNA or gDNA.

After removal of 5 bases from V and 2 bases from J, the junction contained 12 bases not matched to a gene. Germline CDR1 SGHAT, CDR2 FQDESV (reference sequence). The CDR3 consists of 16 residues. How the authors handled the data: Estimation of nucleated cell counts was performed using reference gene primer amplification. Clones were sequenced by immunoSEQ multiplex PCR, and TCRdb holds only the in-frame ones, with some missing. The V and J calls and clone size were taken over from that table, and D and trimming were inferred from the DNA. Of under 250,000 clones listed, about 90% are singletons. The J gene is TRBJ2-7, the V gene TRBV11-1; 7 positions agree with TRBD1. The sequence was obtained from a man aged 55-75 years with acute or convalescent COVID-19. The sequencing sample was made of peripheral blood. CDR3 protein: CASSRFGTGQTYEQYF. CDR3 bases: TGTGCCAGCAGCCGATTTGGAACGGGACAGACCTACGAGCAGTACTTC.